Reported below is one TCR beta chain. No cognate antigen has been identified for it. No much larger clone exists at a distance of one base, and base qualities are not known. The donors were included in the validation cohort of 90 to 150 subjects, a group kept apart from the roughly 690-subject first cohort. Library creation used the immunoSEQ multiplex PCR assay. The study's processing was this. A statistical classification framework was built to diagnose cytomegalovirus status from the catalog of TCR beta chain sequences. TCRdb retrieved this table from immuneACCESS and kept in-frame rearrangements only. Not all clones are present; in checked studies, unresolved V genes account for under half, and no reason is known for the remainder. V and J calls and clone size are given by that table; D and trimming were obtained from the DNA. Recorded for this sample are more than 95,000 clones; more than 85% of them occurred a single time. 3% to 4% of the sample belongs to the ten largest clones.

The sample originates from a study of cytomegalovirus exposure and HLA in healthy donors (TCRdb year 2017). Some background on the complete study: A later analysis indicated that the 95 to 150 validation repertoires were generated on the platform also employed for the roughly 720 repertoires of the first cohort. The aim of the study was to test whether cataloging public T cell receptors could identify signatures of past pathogen exposure. Along with the approximately 670-subject first cohort, a separate validation cohort of over a hundred different subjects was used. To predict cytomegalovirus infection status, the study combined high-throughput TCR immunosequencing, statistical association of individual TCRs with disease status, and machine learning. General findings and caveats noted by the study authors: The study listed approximately 150 TCR beta chains as associated with cytomegalovirus. A later analysis had no HLA typing for the validation cohort, so co-occurrence there was scored across all 120 repertoires. It was suggested by the authors that the approach could potentially be generalized to other disease states and immunological phenotypes. In a later analysis, TCRs clustered in the first cohort were found to also tend to co-occur in the approximately 120 validation repertoires, with 94% of cluster scores above 0. Most TCR sequences were seen in very few donors, while some public TCRs were found in many individuals. Cytomegalovirus status was reported to be diagnosed by the classifier with high specificity and sensitivity in both the original and validation cohorts. In vitro tests confirmed that a few of the cytomegalovirus-associated TCR beta chains recognize cytomegalovirus antigens.

V has 4 bases trimmed and J has 5 bases trimmed; junction bases matching no gene number 7. Counted from cysteine to phenylalanine, this CDR3 has 15 amino acids. Only the CDR3 region is kept as DNA, spanning 45 bases read in frame from base 1. For CDR1 and CDR2, the germline V gene (reference sequence) lists MNHEY and SMNVEV. The receptor's source is a woman between 18 and 30 years old in good health and CMV-seropositive. The sequenced sample was PBMCs. The sequence links TRBV27 to TRBJ1-1; TRBD1 agrees with 10 junctional bases. The nucleotides read TGTGCCAGCAGTTCCCCCGGGACAGGGGAAACTGAAGCTTTCTTT. It codes for CASSSPGTGETEAFF.